This is a list of T cell receptor beta chains from one sample in a study of identifying expanded T cells in peripheral blood. Repertoires were generated with immunoSEQ multiplex PCR, while TCRdb's copy carries only in-frame clones and drops some. The repertoire holds 45,000 to 75,000 clones, with around 86% as singletons. Sequenced material: blood. The receptor source for this set is a person between 18 and 69 years old in good health. Both conserved end residues are part of each CDR3. D genes are given only for firm matches. Clone size is stated in some rows and not others, as once, few, many or a class when expanded.

clone size: -; D gene: TRBD2; J gene: TRBJ2-5; V gene: TRBV10-3; CDR3 protein: CAISESKTSGGETQYF; CDR3 DNA: TGTGCCATCAGTGAGTCGAAAACTAGCGGAGGAGAGACCCAGTACTTC
clone size: once; D gene: -; J gene: TRBJ1-3; V gene: TRBV7-8; CDR3 protein: CASSGGVVGNTIYF; CDR3 DNA: TGTGCCAGCAGCGGCGGGGTCGTAGGAAACACCATATATTTT
clone size: -; D gene: -; J gene: TRBJ2-3; V gene: TRBV21-1; CDR3 protein: CASNRPPRGDTQYF; CDR3 DNA: TGTGCCAGCAACCGGCCTCCTAGGGGAGATACGCAGTATTTT
clone size: -; D gene: -; J gene: TRBJ1-2; V gene: TRBV4-3; CDR3 protein: CASSQGLGVYGYTF; CDR3 DNA: TGCGCCAGCAGCCAAGGGTTAGGGGTCTATGGCTACACCTTC
clone size: -; D gene: -; J gene: TRBJ2-1; V gene: TRBV4-3; CDR3 protein: CASSQQRSTGNEQFF; CDR3 DNA: TGCGCCAGCAGCCAACAACGGTCCACAGGGAATGAGCAGTTCTTC
clone size: -; D gene: -; J gene: TRBJ2-5; V gene: TRBV5-1; CDR3 protein: CASSLHNEETQYF; CDR3 DNA: TGCGCCAGCAGCTTGCACAACGAAGAGACCCAGTACTTC
clone size: -; D gene: TRBD2; J gene: TRBJ2-2; V gene: TRBV6-5; CDR3 protein: CASSPGLATGELFF; CDR3 DNA: TGTGCCAGCAGCCCGGGACTAGCGACCGGGGAGCTGTTTTTT
clone size: few; D gene: -; J gene: TRBJ2-1; V gene: TRBV14; CDR3 protein: CASSQWGAEQFF; CDR3 DNA: TGTGCCAGCAGCCAATGGGGGGCTGAGCAGTTCTTC
clone size: -; D gene: -; J gene: TRBJ1-5; V gene: TRBV27; CDR3 protein: CASSLSIQGGGSNQPQHF; CDR3 DNA: TGTGCCAGCAGTTTATCGATCCAAGGGGGGGGTAGCAATCAGCCCCAGCATTTT
clone size: -; D gene: TRBD2; J gene: TRBJ2-3; V gene: TRBV19; CDR3 protein: CASSIRTSGRPTDTQYF; CDR3 DNA: TGTGCCAGTAGTATCCGGACTAGCGGGAGACCCACAGATACGCAGTATTTT
clone size: -; D gene: TRBD1; J gene: TRBJ2-2; V gene: TRBV5-1; CDR3 protein: CASSHDRAGTGELFF; CDR3 DNA: TGCGCCAGCAGCCATGACAGGGCTGGCACCGGGGAGCTGTTTTTT
clone size: -; D gene: -; J gene: TRBJ2-2; V gene: TRBV5-1; CDR3 protein: CASSLVRGNPGELFF; CDR3 DNA: TGCGCCAGCAGCTTGGTCAGGGGTAATCCCGGGGAGCTGTTTTTT
clone size: -; D gene: TRBD1; J gene: TRBJ1-4; V gene: TRBV18; CDR3 protein: CASSTGDRVRKLFF; CDR3 DNA: TGTGCCAGCTCAACGGGGGACAGGGTTCGAAAACTGTTTTTT
clone size: -; D gene: -; J gene: TRBJ2-3; V gene: TRBV18; CDR3 protein: CASSPPGQDTQYF; CDR3 DNA: TGTGCCAGCTCACCACCAGGACAAGATACGCAGTATTTT
clone size: -; D gene: TRBD1; J gene: TRBJ1-1; V gene: TRBV7-2; CDR3 protein: CASSPTTGINTEAFF; CDR3 DNA: TGTGCCAGCAGCCCAACGACAGGGATAAACACTGAAGCTTTCTTT
clone size: -; D gene: TRBD2; J gene: TRBJ2-7; V gene: TRBV7-8; CDR3 protein: CASSHDHSGTSLPNEQYF; CDR3 DNA: TGTGCCAGCAGCCACGATCATTCCGGGACTAGCCTACCTAACGAGCAGTACTTC
clone size: -; D gene: TRBD2; J gene: TRBJ2-1; V gene: TRBV5-6; CDR3 protein: CASSSHGGGRNEQFF; CDR3 DNA: TGTGCCAGCAGCTCCCACGGGGGGGGCCGGAATGAGCAGTTCTTC
clone size: -; D gene: -; J gene: TRBJ2-4; V gene: TRBV6-6; CDR3 protein: CASSYGGAQNIQYF; CDR3 DNA: TGTGCCAGCAGTTACGGCGGGGCTCAAAACATTCAGTACTTC
clone size: -; D gene: -; J gene: TRBJ1-2; V gene: TRBV6-5; CDR3 protein: CASRDSGRNYFGYTF; CDR3 DNA: TGTGCCAGCAGGGATTCGGGACGGAACTATTTTGGCTACACCTTC
clone size: -; D gene: -; J gene: TRBJ2-3; V gene: TRBV7-2; CDR3 protein: CASSFDWSTDTQYF; CDR3 DNA: TGTGCCAGCAGCTTTGACTGGAGCACAGATACGCAGTATTTT
clone size: -; D gene: TRBD2; J gene: TRBJ2-1; V gene: TRBV29-1; CDR3 protein: CSVGTSGETEQFF; CDR3 DNA: TGCAGCGTGGGGACTAGCGGGGAGACTGAGCAGTTCTTC
clone size: -; D gene: TRBD1; J gene: TRBJ1-3; V gene: TRBV27; CDR3 protein: CASSVGQGDNTIYF; CDR3 DNA: TGTGCCAGCAGCGTCGGACAGGGGGACAACACCATATATTTT
clone size: -; D gene: -; J gene: TRBJ2-7; V gene: TRBV7-8; CDR3 protein: CASSLGTASTEQYF; CDR3 DNA: TGTGCCAGCAGCTTAGGGACAGCCTCTACCGAGCAGTACTTC
clone size: -; D gene: -; J gene: TRBJ2-1; V gene: TRBV4-1; CDR3 protein: CASSQDPPEAANNNEQFF; CDR3 DNA: TGCGCCAGCAGCCAAGATCCCCCGGAAGCGGCGAACAACAATGAGCAGTTCTTC
clone size: -; D gene: TRBD2; J gene: TRBJ2-1; V gene: TRBV9; CDR3 protein: CASSPGTSGINEQFF; CDR3 DNA: TGTGCCAGCAGCCCCGGGACTAGCGGGATCAATGAGCAGTTCTTC
clone size: -; D gene: -; J gene: TRBJ2-7; V gene: TRBV7-2; CDR3 protein: CVSSLLYEQYF; CDR3 DNA: TGTGTCAGCAGCTTACTCTACGAGCAGTACTTC
clone size: -; D gene: TRBD2; J gene: TRBJ2-1; V gene: TRBV27; CDR3 protein: CASSLGTTGGGLFF; CDR3 DNA: TGTGCCAGCAGTTTAGGGACAACGGGAGGGGGTTTGTTCTTC
clone size: -; D gene: TRBD1; J gene: TRBJ2-1; V gene: TRBV7-8; CDR3 protein: CASSGTVDNEQFF; CDR3 DNA: TGTGCCAGCAGCGGGACAGTTGACAATGAGCAGTTCTTC
clone size: -; D gene: TRBD1; J gene: TRBJ2-1; V gene: TRBV5-6; CDR3 protein: CASSLAGTGEQFF; CDR3 DNA: TGTGCCAGCAGCTTGGCCGGGACAGGGGAGCAGTTCTTC
clone size: -; D gene: TRBD1; J gene: TRBJ1-1; V gene: TRBV10-3; CDR3 protein: CAISPDRERAFF; CDR3 DNA: TGTGCCATCAGTCCGGACAGGGAAAGGGCTTTCTTT
clone size: -; D gene: -; J gene: TRBJ2-1; V gene: TRBV5-8; CDR3 protein: CASSLVQGNEQFF; CDR3 DNA: TGTGCCAGCAGCTTGGTACAGGGTAATGAGCAGTTCTTC
clone size: -; D gene: -; J gene: TRBJ1-3; V gene: TRBV5-4; CDR3 protein: CASSEGGGMGSGNTIYF; CDR3 DNA: TGTGCCAGCAGCGAAGGCGGGGGCATGGGTTCTGGAAACACCATATATTTT
clone size: once; D gene: -; J gene: TRBJ2-1; V gene: TRBV5-8; CDR3 protein: CASSLFQGGEQFF; CDR3 DNA: TGTGCCAGCAGCTTGTTTCAGGGCGGTGAGCAGTTCTTC
clone size: -; D gene: -; J gene: TRBJ1-3; V gene: TRBV29-1; CDR3 protein: CSGTTGPGNTIYF; CDR3 DNA: TGCAGCGGCACGACAGGACCTGGAAACACCATATATTTT
clone size: once; D gene: -; J gene: TRBJ2-1; V gene: TRBV9; CDR3 protein: CASGRSSFDNEQFF; CDR3 DNA: TGTGCCAGCGGACGAAGCTCGTTTGACAATGAGCAGTTCTTC
clone size: -; D gene: -; J gene: TRBJ1-1; V gene: TRBV2; CDR3 protein: CASSELGQTEAFF; CDR3 DNA: TGTGCCAGCAGTGAATTAGGGCAGACTGAAGCTTTCTTT
clone size: -; D gene: -; J gene: TRBJ1-4; V gene: TRBV19; CDR3 protein: CASSPNLRDGNEKLFF; CDR3 DNA: TGTGCCAGTAGTCCGAACCTAAGGGACGGTAATGAAAAACTGTTTTTT
clone size: -; D gene: -; J gene: TRBJ2-1; V gene: TRBV7-9; CDR3 protein: CASSLEDSYNEQFF; CDR3 DNA: TGTGCCAGCAGCTTAGAAGATTCCTACAATGAGCAGTTCTTC
clone size: once; D gene: -; J gene: TRBJ2-1; V gene: TRBV28; CDR3 protein: CASSKEWTDFNEQFF; CDR3 DNA: TGTGCCAGCAGTAAGGAGTGGACAGATTTCAATGAGCAGTTCTTC
clone size: -; D gene: -; J gene: TRBJ1-1; V gene: TRBV2; CDR3 protein: CASSDSQGSTEAFF; CDR3 DNA: TGTGCCAGCAGTGATAGCCAGGGGAGCACTGAAGCTTTCTTT
clone size: -; D gene: -; J gene: TRBJ1-2; V gene: TRBV7-9; CDR3 protein: CASTPPGFSYGYTF; CDR3 DNA: TGTGCCAGCACCCCCCCTGGGTTTTCGTATGGCTACACCTTC
clone size: few; D gene: TRBD2; J gene: TRBJ2-3; V gene: TRBV10-2; CDR3 protein: CASSEGIRLAGIYTQYF; CDR3 DNA: TGCGCCAGCAGTGAAGGTATAAGACTAGCGGGGATATATACGCAGTATTTT
clone size: -; D gene: TRBD2; J gene: TRBJ2-7; V gene: TRBV5-1; CDR3 protein: CASSPGGGIYEQYF; CDR3 DNA: TGCGCCAGCAGCCCCGGGGGGGGCATCTACGAGCAGTACTTC
clone size: -; D gene: -; J gene: TRBJ1-2; V gene: TRBV10-3; CDR3 protein: CAISETSYGYTF; CDR3 DNA: TGTGCCATCAGTGAGACTTCCTATGGCTACACCTTC
clone size: -; D gene: TRBD1; J gene: TRBJ1-4; V gene: TRBV5-1; CDR3 protein: CASSLGGQGNEKLFF; CDR3 DNA: TGCGCCAGCAGCTTGGGGGGACAGGGGAATGAAAAACTGTTTTTT
clone size: -; D gene: -; J gene: TRBJ2-3; V gene: TRBV7-2; CDR3 protein: CASSQLPHRNSGKDTQYF; CDR3 DNA: TGTGCCAGCAGCCAATTACCACACAGGAATTCAGGGAAAGATACGCAGTATTTT
clone size: -; D gene: -; J gene: TRBJ2-5; V gene: TRBV27; CDR3 protein: CASSVAAWGTQYF; CDR3 DNA: TGTGCCAGCAGTGTGGCGGCCTGGGGGACCCAGTACTTC
clone size: -; D gene: -; J gene: TRBJ2-1; V gene: TRBV21-1; CDR3 protein: CASSKPGTSGSLNNEQFF; CDR3 DNA: TGTGCCAGCAGCAAACCCGGGACTAGCGGGAGTCTTAACAATGAGCAGTTCTTC
clone size: -; D gene: TRBD1; J gene: TRBJ1-3; V gene: TRBV19; CDR3 protein: CASSIQGAGNTIYF; CDR3 DNA: TGTGCCAGTAGTATACAGGGGGCTGGAAACACCATATATTTT
clone size: -; D gene: TRBD2; J gene: TRBJ2-6; V gene: TRBV7-8; CDR3 protein: CASRDTGLAGASGANVLTF; CDR3 DNA: TGTGCCAGCAGAGATACGGGACTAGCGGGAGCAAGTGGGGCCAACGTCCTGACTTTC
clone size: -; D gene: TRBD2; J gene: TRBJ2-4; V gene: TRBV4-1; CDR3 protein: CASSQVRLAAETVKNIQYF; CDR3 DNA: TGCGCCAGCAGCCAAGTCCGCCTAGCGGCCGAGACGGTCAAAAACATTCAGTACTTC